The next 30 T cell receptor beta chains were all read from a single sample in a study of shared clonotypes between healthy human individuals. The data were produced by immunoSEQ multiplex PCR, yet TCRdb's version contains in-frame clones alone and is incomplete. The sample consists of over a million clones, around four fifths of them appearing once. Material: memory CD4+ T cells sorted from blood. Subset described: CD45RA-negative fraction. The receptor set was obtained from a man aged 18 to 30 in good health.

CDR3 residues: CASSRKGETQYF. CDR3 coding DNA: TGTGCCAGCTCACGGAAGGGGGAGACCCAGTACTTC. This sequence joins TRBV18 and TRBJ2-5, with D tentatively TRBD1 (5 bases). Between the trimmed V and J ends, which lost 4 bases and 5 bases, there was a span of 8 bases. This CDR3 has 12 residues. Germline V gene sequence: CDR1 KGHSH, CDR2 LQKENI.

In its sample, this clone was seen a few times. This chain uses TRBV25-1 with TRBJ1-6; 8 bases agree with TRBD1. Germline assignment: CDR1 MGHDK and CDR2 SYGVNS. After removal of 3 bases from V and 3 bases from J, the junction contained 1 base not matched to a gene. This CDR3 has 15 amino acids. This CDR3 is CASSDGTGYNSPLHF. CDR3 nucleotides: TGTGCCAGCAGTGACGGGACAGGCTATAATTCACCCCTCCACTTT.

The chain is built from TRBV27 and TRBJ1-5; 10 bases match TRBD1. Germline V gene data show CDR1 as MNHEY and CDR2 as SMNVEV (reference sequence). This CDR3 spans 17 amino acids. V lost 6 bases to trimming and J lost 0 bases; unmatched junction nucleotides: 8. CDR3 bases: TGTGCCAGCAGATACCGAGGGACAGGGGATAGCAATCAGCCCCAGCATTTT. Translating gives CASRYRGTGDSNQPQHF.

The chain links TRBV7-2 to TRBJ2-3; TRBD2 agrees at 8 bases. The trim removed 6 bases at V and 5 bases at J, leaving 7 bases unmatched. This CDR3 has 14 amino acids. From germline, CDR1 is SGHTA and CDR2 FQGNSA. DNA for the CDR3: TGTGCCAGCAGAGTGCCCGGGGGGGGAGATACGCAGTATTTT. Protein product: CASRVPGGGDTQYF.

V and J are TRBV28 and TRBJ1-2; D gene ambiguous. In germline, CDR1 is MDHEN, CDR2 SYDVKM. The CDR3 is made up of 17 amino acids. V dropped 5 bases and J dropped 4 bases, with 23 bases sitting between them. The CDR3 reads CASSPAAAALKFYGYTF. The CDR3 nucleotides are TGTGCCAGCAGTCCGGCAGCGGCGGCCCTTAAGTTCTATGGCTACACCTTC.

This chain uses TRBV4-2 with TRBJ2-3; 12 nucleotides align to TRBD2. CDR3 length: 19 residues. V was pared by 4 bases and J by 0 bases, with 11 bases of the junction left unmatched. Looked up from germline, CDR1 is LGHNA and CDR2 is YNFKEQ. The CDR3 DNA follows: TGTGCCAGCAGCCGTAAGACTAGCGGGGGAGGACTCAGCACAGATACGCAGTATTTT. Its translation: CASSRKTSGGGLSTDTQYF.

V is TRBV7-9 and J is TRBJ1-2; D remains unclear. Trimming left V 3 bases short and J 4 bases short, with 6 bases between. The V gene's germline CDR1 is SEHNR and CDR2 FQNEAQ (reference sequence). The CDR3 totals 12 residues. The CDR3 sequence is CASSFTVYGYTF. CDR3 sequence (DNA): TGTGCCAGCAGCTTTACAGTCTATGGCTACACCTTC.

This clone was recorded only once. The CDR3 here is CASSTGWINQPQHF. CDR3 bases: TGTGCCAGTAGTACCGGATGGATCAATCAGCCCCAGCATTTT. The V gene is TRBV19, the J gene TRBJ1-5; D is uncertain. Trimming stripped 4 bases from V and 3 bases from J, with 10 bases between. CDR1 and CDR2 (germline): LNHDA, SQIVND (reference sequence). The CDR3 is 14 amino acids.

The genes are TRBV7-2 and TRBJ2-7; D unclear. Trimming stripped 5 bases from V and 5 bases from J, with 7 bases between. The CDR3 runs to 11 residues. Germline V gene sequence: CDR1 SGHTA, CDR2 FQGNSA. CDR3 DNA sequence: TGTGCCAGCAGCCTGCGCCACGAGCAGTACTTC. Translated, it gives CASSLRHEQYF.

J is TRBJ1-2 and V is TRBV4-1; D gene uncertain. Between the trimmed V and J ends, which lost 0 bases and 8 bases, there was a span of 16 bases. The CDR3 loop spans 15 amino acids. Per germline, CDR1 MGHRA and CDR2 YSYEKL. CDR3 region: CASSQDQGQAKGYTF. In DNA form, the CDR3 reads TGCGCCAGCAGCCAAGATCAAGGGCAGGCGAAGGGCTACACCTTC.

This chain joins TRBV19 and TRBJ1-5; the match to TRBD1 covers 7 bases. The CDR3 is made up of 15 amino acids. Germline assignment: CDR1 LNHDA and CDR2 SQIVND (reference sequence). V shed 0 bases, J shed 1 base, and the junction held 0 bases outside the gene matches. DNA of the CDR3: TGTGCCAGTAGTATAGACAGGGGGAGCAATCAGCCCCAGCATTTT. Encoded protein: CASSIDRGSNQPQHF.

The chain joins TRBV6-1 to TRBJ1-1, with D unresolved. The CDR3 contains 12 residues. V lost 1 base and J 8 bases, leaving 8 bases between the germline ends. Germline V gene lookup returns CDR1 MNHNS and CDR2 SASEGT. This chain's CDR3 is CASSEGRIEAFF. The CDR3 region has the DNA TGTGCCAGCAGTGAAGGGCGGATCGAAGCTTTCTTT.

Of note for this clone: The same CDR3 arises from other DNA sequences in this sample as well. This chain uses TRBV5-4 with TRBJ2-2, with 9 positions matching TRBD1. The germline CDR1 and CDR2 sequences are SGHNT and YYREEE (reference sequence). Losses at the gene ends were 2 bases for V and 1 base for J; bases not matched to a gene: 3. CDR3 length equals 16 residues. CDR3 loop: CASSFPGQGNTGELFF. DNA for the CDR3: TGTGCCAGCAGCTTTCCGGGACAGGGGAACACCGGGGAGCTGTTTTTT.

The rearrangement uses TRBV9 and TRBJ1-2, with D unresolved. Trimming cost V 3 bases and J 6 bases, with 15 bases left between them. This CDR3 is 14 amino acids long. Germline CDR1 and CDR2: SGDLS and YYNGEE. The CDR3 bases are TGTGCCAGCAGCGCCCGCCCGGTGGTGGATGGCTACACCTTC. Protein product: CASSARPVVDGYTF.

The chain carries TRBV5-1 and TRBJ1-1; D uncertain. Trimming stripped 0 bases from V and 7 bases from J, with 7 bases between. CDR1 and CDR2 from the germline V gene are SGHRS and YFSETQ. This CDR3 contains 12 residues. The CDR3 loop is CASSLEFGEAFF. DNA of the CDR3: TGCGCCAGCAGCTTGGAATTTGGTGAAGCTTTCTTT.

CDR3 protein: CASSLGGPGANVLTF. CDR3 DNA sequence: TGTGCCAGTAGTCTGGGTGGACCTGGGGCCAACGTCCTGACTTTC. The rearrangement joins TRBV19 to TRBJ2-6; D is ambiguous. The germline V gene has CDR1 LNHDA and CDR2 SQIVND (reference sequence). The CDR3 runs 15 residues. V lost 5 bases to trimming and J lost 2 bases, with 10 bases between them.

The chain joins TRBV5-1 to TRBJ2-5; D assignment may be TRBD1 or TRBD2 (5 bases each). The germline gives CDR1 SGHRS, CDR2 YFSETQ. CDR3 size: 16 residues. V lost 0 bases to trimming and J lost 2 bases, with 14 bases between them. The CDR3 bases are TGCGCCAGCAGCTTGGCGGGAAGGGGCGAACAAGAGACCCAGTACTTC. It yields the protein CASSLAGRGEQETQYF.

The chain employs TRBV4-3 and TRBJ1-5; 7 bases agree with TRBD1. Germline V gives CDR1 LGHNA, CDR2 YSLEER. With 0 bases clipped from V and 5 bases from J, the junction kept 4 bases outside the gene matches. The CDR3 extends over 15 amino acids. In nucleotides, the CDR3 is TGCGCCAGCAGCCAAGAATCAGGGGGGGATCAGCCCCAGCATTTT. This encodes CASSQESGGDQPQHF.

This clone was seen more than once but under ten times. V is TRBV4-1 and J is TRBJ2-2; 11 nucleotides line up with TRBD1. In germline, CDR1 is MGHRA, CDR2 YSYEKL. CDR3 size: 16 residues. The V and J ends lost 1 base and 6 bases, in that order; junction bases with no gene match: 4. The chain's CDR3 is CASSQVGTGGAGELFF. The CDR3 bases are TGCGCCAGCAGCCAAGTTGGGACAGGGGGTGCCGGGGAGCTGTTTTTT.

This clone came up once. The chain combines TRBV11-3 with TRBJ2-2; TRBD1 aligns across 10 bases. The V gene's germline CDR1 is SGHNT and CDR2 YENEEA. This CDR3 contains 15 residues. The V gene end was trimmed by 5 bases and the J gene end by 5 bases; junction bases not matched to a gene: 5. CDR3 in DNA: TGTGCCAGCAGCGAAGGGGACAGGGGAACCGGGGAGCTGTTTTTT. Translation: CASSEGDRGTGELFF.

The gene calls are TRBV5-1 and TRBJ1-4; D uncertain. The CDR3 sequence is 14 residues long. Per the germline V gene, CDR1 is SGHRS and CDR2 is YFSETQ. V was pared by 2 bases and J by 2 bases, with 7 bases between. The CDR3 nucleotides read TGCGCCAGCAGCTTAATGGGGACTAATGAAAAACTGTTTTTT. Its protein product is CASSLMGTNEKLFF.

The gene calls are TRBV19 and TRBJ1-1; D gene uncertain. V lost 3 bases and J 4 bases, leaving 15 bases between the germline ends. Germline values: CDR1 LNHDA, CDR2 SQIVND (reference sequence). There are 15 residues in the CDR3. CDR3 sequence: CASSIRVGWRTEAFF. The CDR3 DNA reads TGTGCCAGTAGTATCCGGGTCGGATGGCGCACTGAAGCTTTCTTT.

J is TRBJ2-1 and V is TRBV7-2, with D perhaps TRBD1 or TRBD2 (5 bases each). There are 16 residues in the CDR3. From germline, CDR1 is SGHTA and CDR2 FQGNSA. V lost 6 bases to trimming and J lost 7 bases, with 22 bases between them. This CDR3 is CASSSSRGKARNEQFF. CDR3 in DNA: TGTGCCAGCAGTTCGAGTCGGGGCAAGGCAAGGAATGAGCAGTTCTTC.

The rearrangement uses TRBV5-1 and TRBJ2-3, with 16 bases aligning to TRBD2. The trim removed 4 bases at V and 1 base at J, leaving 6 bases unmatched. Germline V CDR1 and CDR2: SGHRS, YFSETQ. There are 18 residues in the CDR3. CDR3 bases: TGCGCCAGCAGCGCCCCCGGGACTAGCGGGAGGGGCACAGATACGCAGTATTTT. Translation gives CASSAPGTSGRGTDTQYF.

The genes are TRBV18 and TRBJ2-5; perhaps TRBD1 as D (9 bases). The germline CDR1 and CDR2 sequences are KGHSH and LQKENI. The CDR3 runs to 15 residues. V shed 3 bases and J shed 2 bases, with 13 bases lying between them. The CDR3 spells CASSPSGTGQETQYF. DNA for the CDR3: TGTGCCAGCTCACCTAGCGGGACAGGGCAAGAGACCCAGTACTTC.

In this sample, this clone turned up once. This chain uses TRBV7-2 with TRBJ1-5; possible D gene TRBD1, 6 bases. The CDR3 runs 14 residues. V was cut by 3 bases and J by 6 bases, with 12 bases left in between. The germline CDR1 and CDR2 sequences are SGHTA and FQGNSA. This CDR3 is CASSLGGEGQPQHF. The CDR3 coding sequence is TGTGCCAGCAGCTTGGGGGGCGAGGGTCAGCCCCAGCATTTT. Together with reference TRBV7-2 and TRBJ1-5, the CDR3 gives the full variable domain: GAGVSQSPSNKVTEKGKDVELRCDPISGHTALYWYRQSLGQGLEFLIYFQGNSAPDKSGLPSDRFSAERTGGSVSTLTIQRTQQEDSAVYLCASSLGGEGQPQHFGDGTRLSIL.

The chain has TRBV14 and TRBJ1-4, with TRBD1 matching 10 bases. V dropped 4 bases and J dropped 10; count of bases not matched to a gene: 6. The CDR3 loop spans 14 amino acids. Germline values: CDR1 SGHDN, CDR2 FVKESK. The CDR3 sequence: CASSRDRGQRKLFF. CDR3 bases: TGTGCCAGCAGCCGGGACAGGGGCCAGAGAAAACTGTTTTTT.

V is TRBV7-3 and J is TRBJ2-7; 7 nucleotides align to TRBD1. The trim removed 5 bases at V and 3 bases at J, leaving 10 bases unmatched. The V gene's germline CDR1 is SGHTA and CDR2 FQGTGA. The CDR3 is 15 residues long. The CDR3 is CASSPGRDRYYEQYF. CDR3 nucleotide sequence: TGTGCCAGCAGCCCCGGTCGGGACAGATACTACGAGCAGTACTTC.

V usage is TRBV11-2 and J usage is TRBJ2-5; D possibly corresponds to TRBD2 (5 bases). The CDR3 consists of 13 residues. Trimming cost V 5 bases and J 5 bases, with 12 bases left between them. In germline, CDR1 is SGHAT, CDR2 FQNNGV. The CDR3: CASSLRTGETQYF. The CDR3 nucleotides read TGTGCCAGCAGCCTAAGGACGGGGGAGACCCAGTACTTC.

J is TRBJ1-1 and V is TRBV12-5; a weak D match, TRBD1 (6 bases). CDR1 and CDR2 from the germline V gene are LGHNT and FRNRAP. Trimming left V 5 bases short and J 0 bases short, with 7 bases between. This CDR3 is 13 amino acids long. CDR3 DNA: TGTGCTAGTGGTGGGACACTGAACACTGAAGCTTTCTTT. This codes for CASGGTLNTEAFF.